This passage covers 28 T cell receptor beta chains from one sample sequenced in a study of read filtering for tumor transcriptome and immune sequencing. This library used about 400 ng RNA and molecular barcoded adaptors spanning alpha/delta and beta/gamma chains. MiXCR was run by TCRdb on the reads, yielding one entry per CDR3 protein. The sample records 30,000 to 45,000 distinct CDR3 sequences, more than 13% being singletons. The material sequenced was a population of CD138-negative cells sorted from bone marrow. These receptors were collected from a donor aged 40 or older with multiple myeloma.

This clonotype was counted many times. V usage is TRBV3-1 and J usage is TRBJ1-1, with D perhaps matching TRBD1 (6 bases). CDR1 and CDR2 (germline): LGHDT, YNNKEL (reference sequence). The CDR3 has 19 residues. V was pared by 1 base and J by 1 base, with 22 bases between. The CDR3 sequence: CASSQVGAGKLLRNTEAFF. The CDR3 DNA is TGTGCCAGCAGCCAAGTGGGGGCAGGGAAGCTTTTAAGGAACACTGAAGCTTTCTTT.

At least ten counts were recorded for this clonotype. Here the CDR3 DNA reads TGTGCCAGCGCAGCAGGTCCTAACACTGAAGCTTTCTTT. It translates to CASAAGPNTEAFF. This rearrangement joins TRBV6-5 to TRBJ1-1; no clear D gene. Germline V gene data show CDR1 as MNHEY and CDR2 as SVGAGI. V was shortened by 8 bases and J by 2 bases, with 12 bases between the two germline ends. The CDR3 consists of 13 residues.

In the case of this clonotype: A read error is the likely source, as a far larger clone sits one nucleotide away. The rearrangement joins TRBV6-2 or TRBV6-3 to TRBJ1-1, with TRBD1 as a possible D gene (6 bases). The germline V gene has CDR1 MNHEY and CDR2 SVGEGT. This CDR3 spans 17 amino acids. The CDR3 coding sequence is TGTGCCAGCAGTTACTTCACAGGGAGGATCGTGGGCACTGAAGCTCTCTTT. Translated, it gives CASSYFTGRIVGTEALF.

This clonotype came up many times. The rearrangement uses TRBV6-1 and TRBJ1-2, with unresolved D. Germline CDR1 and CDR2: MNHNS and SASEGT. The V end lost 4 bases, the J end lost 5 bases, and 14 bases lay between the germline ends. This CDR3 contains 14 residues. CDR3 in amino acids: CASSGEGFWYGYTF. The CDR3 DNA is TGTGCCAGCAGTGGGGAGGGTTTCTGGTATGGCTACACCTTC.

With regard to this clonotype: A junction end diverges from the germline sequence, so it may reflect a read error. V gene TRBV3-1 combines with J gene TRBJ1-5; D not certain. This CDR3 is 16 amino acids long. CDR1 is LGHDT, CDR2 YNNKEL, per germline (reference sequence). CDR3 DNA: TGTGCTAGCAGCCAAGACGGCAGGACCTACAATCAGCCCCAGCATTTT. Its translation is CASSQDGRTYNQPQHF.

This clonotype was recorded many times. The CDR3: CASSPAGGSPNEQFF. The CDR3 nucleotides are TGTGCCAGCAGTCCAGCGGGGGGGTCTCCTAATGAGCAGTTCTTC. This chain uses TRBV7-3 with TRBJ2-1; 10 bases align to TRBD2. The germline V gene encodes CDR1 SGHTA and CDR2 FQGTGA. This CDR3 has 15 residues. V lost 6 bases and J lost 7; bases outside the gene matches: 9.

This clonotype showed up many times. V usage is TRBV6-6 and J usage is TRBJ1-1, with D unclear. Per the germline V gene, CDR1 is MNHNY and CDR2 is SVGAGI (reference sequence). The CDR3 totals 13 residues. Trimming took 2 bases from V and 4 from J, leaving 8 bases between them. CDR3 loop: CASSYPATTEAFF. The CDR3 nucleotides read TGTGCCAGCAGTTACCCTGCGACCACTGAAGCTTTCTTT.

In this sample, this clonotype turned up many times. This rearrangement joins TRBV6-5 to TRBJ2-5, with D maybe TRBD2 (5 bases). CDR1 and CDR2 (germline): MNHEY, SVGAGI. This CDR3 has 14 residues. V lost 2 bases, J lost 12 bases, and 19 bases lay in between. The CDR3 reads CASSYDVFRAVKYF. As DNA, the CDR3 is TGTGCCAGCAGTTACGACGTTTTTCGAGCGGTCAAGTACTTC.

This clonotype was counted at least ten times. The chain is built from TRBV7-8 and TRBJ2-3; 9 bases fit TRBD2. J gave up 6 bases and V 1 base, and 8 bases lay outside the gene matches. The germline V gene encodes CDR1 SGHVS and CDR2 FQNEAQ. This CDR3 has 16 residues. This chain's CDR3 is CASSLGPSGTRDTQYF. DNA of the CDR3: TGTGCCAGCAGCTTAGGCCCTAGCGGGACACGCGATACGCAGTATTTT. Looking up the rest from reference TRBV7-8 and TRBJ2-3 gives the full variable domain: GAGVSQSPRYKVAKRGQDVALRCDPISGHVSLFWYQQALGQGPEFLTYFQNEAQLDKSGLPSDRFFAERPEGSVSTLKIQRTQQEDSAVYLCASSLGPSGTRDTQYFGPGTRLTVL.

The table lists this clonotype with many counts. The chain combines TRBV20-1 with TRBJ2-2; TRBD2 aligns across 7 bases. Germline V gene lookup returns CDR1 DFQATT and CDR2 SNEGSKA (reference sequence). V gave up 0 bases and J gave up 1 base; unmatched junction bases: 5. This CDR3 is 16 amino acids long. CDR3 amino acids: CSARDLREKNTGELFF. CDR3 nucleotides: TGCAGTGCTAGAGATCTGCGGGAGAAGAACACCGGGGAGCTGTTTTTT.

The table lists this clonotype with many counts. The chain links TRBV11-2 to TRBJ2-5; possible D gene TRBD1, 6 bases. The germline gives CDR1 SGHAT, CDR2 FQNNGV. The CDR3 runs 13 residues. Trimming stripped 5 bases from V and 5 bases from J, with 12 bases between. The CDR3 spells CASSRDRGETQYF. Here the CDR3 DNA reads TGTGCCAGCAGCCGGGATAGGGGGGAGACCCAGTACTTC.

Concerning this clonotype itself: A clone one base away is much larger, so this may be a read error. The CDR3 end shows no conserved phenylalanine or tryptophan, and so a read error is likely. This rearrangement joins TRBV12-3 or TRBV12-4 to TRBJ2-4; D not resolved. The CDR3 runs 12 residues. Deletions cut 1 base from V and 6 bases from J, with 4 bases between. CDR3 sequence: CASSLGGNIQYL. In DNA form, the CDR3 reads TGTGCCAGCAGTTTAGGGGGAAACATTCAGTACTTA.

This clonotype has more than one count but fewer than ten. A much larger clone differs from this one at a single base, so this may be a read error. The V call is TRBV5-1, the J call TRBJ1-2; D gene ambiguous. The CDR3 consists of 12 residues. The germline gives CDR1 SGHRS, CDR2 YFSETQ. The CDR3 coding sequence is TGCGCCAGCAGCTTGGGAGAAGGTGGCTCCACCTTC. This encodes CASSLGEGGSTF.

The sample holds many counts of this clonotype. One junction end disagrees with the germline gene, perhaps due to a read error. The chain employs TRBV5-1 and TRBJ2-5; D might be TRBD1 or TRBD2, each matching 5 bases. The V gene's germline CDR1 is SGHRS and CDR2 YFSETQ. This CDR3 spans 13 amino acids. CDR3 sequence: CASSSGTQETQYF. The CDR3 DNA is TGCGCTAGCAGCTCCGGGACCCAAGAGACCCAGTACTTC.

Turning to this clonotype: This CDR3 is missing its conserved last phenylalanine or tryptophan, likely due to a read error. The chain links TRBV12-5 to TRBJ1-1, with D unresolved. The germline gives CDR1 LGHNT, CDR2 FRNRAP. The CDR3 is made up of 12 amino acids. CDR3: CASSLVGTEAFL. For the CDR3, the DNA is TGTGCCAGCAGTCTAGTGGGCACTGAAGCTTTCCTT.

This clonotype was recorded at least ten times. The rearrangement joins TRBV18 to TRBJ2-7; D possibly corresponds to TRBD1 (5 bases). Trimming left V 2 bases short and J 3 bases short, with 11 bases between. CDR3 length: 14 amino acids. The germline CDR1 and CDR2 sequences are KGHSH and LQKENI. In nucleotides, the CDR3 is TGTGCCAGCTCACCATCGTACAGGAACTACGAGCAGTACTTC. Translated, it gives CASSPSYRNYEQYF.

Note on this clonotype: The junction and the germline gene differ at one end; a read error may be behind it. CDR3 in DNA: TGCAGCGTTACCCTGATTGGGGACACGGAAGCTTTCTTT. Translating it yields CSVTLIGDTEAFF. This chain joins TRBV29-1 and TRBJ1-1; possible D gene TRBD1, 6 bases. The germline CDR1 and CDR2 sequences are SQVTM and ANQGSEA. The CDR3 extends over 13 amino acids.

The V and J genes are TRBV5-1 and TRBJ2-7, with D unresolved. With 4 bases removed from V and 0 bases from J, the gap between germline ends came to 11 bases. This CDR3 contains 14 residues. Germline V gives CDR1 SGHRS, CDR2 YFSETQ. The CDR3 reads CASSTLLTSYEQYF. DNA for the CDR3: TGCGCCAGCAGCACCCTACTTACCTCCTACGAGCAGTACTTC.

This clonotype was counted ten times or more. V and J are TRBV5-1 and TRBJ1-4, with 7 bases lining up with TRBD1. The CDR3 is 14 amino acids. Germline CDR1 and CDR2: SGHRS and YFSETQ. V lost 3 bases and J lost 6; bases outside the gene matches: 5. The CDR3: CASSWRGRHEKLFF. Written as DNA, the CDR3 is TGCGCCAGCAGCTGGAGGGGGCGCCATGAAAAACTGTTTTTT.

Comments on this clonotype: A much larger clone is a single base away; this may be a read error. The conserved closing phenylalanine or tryptophan is absent in this CDR3, likely reflecting a read error. The genes are TRBV29-1 and TRBJ2-1; 7 bases align to TRBD2. The CDR3 contains 14 residues. The V and J ends lost 5 bases and 0 bases, in that order; junction bases with no gene match: 4. The germline CDR1 and CDR2 sequences are SQVTM and ANQGSEA. The CDR3 DNA follows: TGCAGCGTTTTTTCTAGCGGCTCCTACAATGAGCAGTTCTCC. It yields the protein CSVFSSGSYNEQFS.

This clonotype was observed at least ten times. Compared with germline, one end of the junction differs, possibly owing to a read error. This rearrangement joins TRBV20-1 to TRBJ2-5; 7 nucleotides match TRBD2. Germline V CDR1 and CDR2: DFQATT, SNEGSKA (reference sequence). This CDR3 contains 15 residues. In nucleotides, the CDR3 is TGCAGTTCTAGAGATGCGTCTAGCGGCGAAGAGACCCAGTACTTC. Its protein is CSSRDASSGEETQYF.

This clonotype was seen repeatedly, ten times or more. The chain recombines TRBV12-3 or TRBV12-4 with TRBJ1-5, with a possible D match to TRBD1 (6 bases). V was shortened by 6 bases and J by 3 bases, with 12 bases between the two germline ends. The CDR3 is 14 amino acids. The CDR3 is CASREQGNNQPQHF. The DNA for the CDR3 is TGTGCCAGCAGAGAACAGGGAAACAATCAGCCCCAGCATTTT.

This clonotype was detected ten times or more. This rearrangement joins TRBV5-1 to TRBJ1-1, with a weak D call TRBD1 (5 bases). This CDR3 has 14 residues. Germline lookup yields CDR1 SGHRS and CDR2 YFSETQ. V lost 3 bases and J lost 2, with 11 bases in between. The CDR3: CASSSGPRNTEAFF. CDR3 coding DNA: TGCGCCAGCAGCTCGGGACCCAGAAACACTGAAGCTTTCTTT.

Regarding this clonotype: A read error may account for a junction end that differs from germline. The chain carries TRBV11-3 and TRBJ1-4; unclear D gene. The assigned J gene may be wrong: the sequence end matches TRBJ2-3 better. The CDR3 has 18 residues. Germline values: CDR1 SGHNT, CDR2 YENEEA. The chain's CDR3 is CASGFGVSWNLNTDTQYF. CDR3 bases: TGTGCCAGCGGCTTTGGAGTTTCTTGGAATCTGAACACAGATACGCAGTATTTT.

This clonotype was seen at least ten times. The chain joins TRBV2 to TRBJ2-1; TRBD2 matches 9 bases. Trimming cost V 1 base and J 8 bases; bases outside gene matches: 9. CDR3 length: 16 amino acids. CDR1 and CDR2 from the germline V gene are SNHLY and FYNNEI. The CDR3 loop reads CASSEEASSGIYEQFF. The CDR3 DNA sequence: TGTGCCAGCAGTGAAGAGGCGTCTAGCGGGATCTATGAGCAGTTCTTC.

To note about this clonotype: One base away lies a much larger clone, so this may be a sequencing read error. The V and J genes are TRBV24-1 and TRBJ2-1; tentative D call: TRBD1 (5 bases). This CDR3 comprises 16 residues. From germline, CDR1 is KGHDR and CDR2 SFDVKD. As DNA, the CDR3 is TGTGCCACCAGTGACTCTTCCAGGGTATCCTACAATGGGCAGTTCTTC. As protein: CATSDSSRVSYNGQFF.

The sample holds a few counts of this clonotype. A much larger clone is a single base away; this may be a read error. The chain recombines TRBV5-5 with TRBJ2-5, with D possibly being TRBD1 (5 bases). Germline CDR1 reads SGHKS; CDR2 reads YYEKEE (reference sequence). Trimming pared 3 bases from V and 5 bases from J, leaving 17 bases between. This CDR3 has 15 amino acids. CDR3 loop: CASSSGAGQVETQYF. CDR3 bases: TGTGCCAGCAGCTCGGGTGCAGGGCAGGTCGAGACCCAGTACTTC.

This clonotype was detected ten times or more. V usage is TRBV6-2 or TRBV6-3 and J usage is TRBJ2-1; 9 bases are a match to TRBD1. Germline V gene lookup returns CDR1 MNHEY and CDR2 SVGEGT. V dropped 6 bases and J dropped 6; count of bases not matched to a gene: 9. The CDR3 covers 15 residues. The DNA of the CDR3 is TGTGCCAGCAGCACCGGGACAGGGAACGTCAATGAGCAGTTCTTC. Encoded protein: CASSTGTGNVNEQFF.